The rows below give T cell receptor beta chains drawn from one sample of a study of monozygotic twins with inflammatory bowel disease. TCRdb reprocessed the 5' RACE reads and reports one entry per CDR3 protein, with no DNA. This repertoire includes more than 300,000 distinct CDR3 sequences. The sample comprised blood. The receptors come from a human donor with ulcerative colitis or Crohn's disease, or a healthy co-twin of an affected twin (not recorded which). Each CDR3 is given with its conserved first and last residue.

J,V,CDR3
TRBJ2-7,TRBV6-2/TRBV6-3,CASSYRTGGPYSYEQYF
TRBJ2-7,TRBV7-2,CASSLDGLAYSYEQYF
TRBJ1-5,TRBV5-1,CASSLGEENQPQHF
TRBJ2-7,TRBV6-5,CASSYERGSYEQYF
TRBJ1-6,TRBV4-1,CASSQEVGQVYNSPLHF
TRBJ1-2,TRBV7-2,CASSFSGAEGYTF
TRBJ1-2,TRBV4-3,CASSQEETSANYGYTF
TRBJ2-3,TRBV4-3,CASSQQGSGTQYF
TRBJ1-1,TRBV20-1,CSASRGAMNTEAFF
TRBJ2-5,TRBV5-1,CASSSLGQRSGETQYF
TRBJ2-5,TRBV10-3,CAIGKTAQETQYF
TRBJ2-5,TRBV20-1,CSARDIRLQETQYF
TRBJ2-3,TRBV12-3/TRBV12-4,CASRKRQGGIISTQYF
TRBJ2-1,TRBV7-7,CASSLYSNEQFF
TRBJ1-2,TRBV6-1,CASINTGRHSYGYTF
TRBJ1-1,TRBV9,CASSAGMNTEAFF
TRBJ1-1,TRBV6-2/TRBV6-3,CASSYTGGTSQNTEAFF
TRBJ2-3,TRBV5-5,CASGGAGTDTQYF
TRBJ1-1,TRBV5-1,CASSLNTNTEAFF
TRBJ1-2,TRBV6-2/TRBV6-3,CASSDGFYGYTF
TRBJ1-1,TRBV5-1,CASSTGQGSNTEAFF
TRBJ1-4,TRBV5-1,CASSIRTGEDEKLFF
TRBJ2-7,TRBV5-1,CASSAGPDDEQYF
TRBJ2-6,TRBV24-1,CATSDPTPGGASGANVLTF
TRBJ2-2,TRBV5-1,CASSLDQVDTGELFF
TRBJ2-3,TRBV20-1,CSATQETDTQYF
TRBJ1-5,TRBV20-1,CSARDTGNQPQHF